This TCR beta chain appears in the sequencing data of a study of a mutant IDH1 vaccine in newly diagnosed glioma. About the research overall: Prior therapy was radiotherapy, temozolomide, or both; most received both.

Profiling relied on immunoSEQ multiplex PCR, and the TCRdb table lists in-frame clones only, not all of them. The table records 40,000 or so clones, about 73% of them present only once. Worth noting for this clone: What it recognizes is unknown.

The study's findings and limits: Roughly 93% of patients showed vaccine-induced immune responses across multiple MHC alleles.

Time point given: baseline, week 1 (first vaccination visit). Treatment noted: pre-vaccination baseline after standard-of-care therapy. The donors had new WHO grade 3 or 4 astrocytomas; these were IDH1-mutant and ATRX-lost. This CDR3 is built from 15 residues. Trimming took 4 bases from V and 5 from J; bases not matched to a gene: 6. Looked up from germline, CDR1 is SGHNT and CDR2 is YYREEE (reference sequence). The source was PBMCs, collected from a glioma patient treated with radiotherapy, temozolomide or both. This chain links TRBV5-4 with TRBJ2-5; 12 positions match TRBD2. This receptor was identified in a man aged 35 to 55 with glioma. Some clones in this sample may be carry-over from other donors' samples. CDR3 amino acids: CASSTALAGGETQYF. The CDR3 DNA reads as TGTGCCAGCAGCACCGCCCTAGCGGGGGGGGAGACCCAGTACTTC.